The present entry profiles one T cell receptor beta chain with its context. One end of the junction varies from germline; a read error may be responsible. This record comes from a study of blood T cell repertoires in COVID-19. For the study at large: Samples representing acute and convalescent COVID-19 were sourced from the United States, Italy and Spain. The cDNA or gDNA used as material had been derived from T cells, B-cell-depleted T cells, or PBMCs.

Per the original methods: Amplified reference gene primers provided the basis for estimating nucleated cell counts. Profiling relied on immunoSEQ multiplex PCR, and the TCRdb table lists in-frame clones only, not all of them. The D gene and trimming were derived from the DNA, and the V and J assignments and clone size from that table. The sample consists of tens of thousands of clones, about 81% of them appearing once. What was sequenced was peripheral blood. This sequence was found in a human donor in a cohort sampled during active COVID-19.

Here the CDR3 DNA reads TGTGCCAGCAGCCCCGGGACAGGTCTCTTCTTC. Translated: CASSPGTGLFF. The chain joins TRBV11-2 to TRBJ2-7, with TRBD1 identical over 8 bases. Per the germline V gene, CDR1 is SGHAT and CDR2 is FQNNGV. There are 11 residues in the CDR3. Using reference TRBV11-2 and TRBJ2-7 for the parts outside the CDR3, the full variable domain is EAGVAQSPRYKIIEKRQSVAFWCNPISGHATLYWYQQILGQGPKLLIQFQNNGVVDDSQLPKDRFSAERLKGVDSTLKIQPAKLEDSAVYLCASSPGTGLFFGPGTRLTVT.